The 13 T cell receptor beta chains below come from one sample, sequenced in a study of cytomegalovirus exposure and HLA in healthy donors. PCR primers comprised 60 Vbeta and 13 Jbeta primers. Clones were sequenced by immunoSEQ multiplex PCR, and TCRdb holds only the in-frame ones, with some missing. This table lists about 130,000 clones. Sequencing was done on a sample of PBMCs. The receptors stem from a woman aged 60-75 years in good health and CMV-seronegative.

The CDR3 coding sequence is TGTGCCAGCAGCTTGGAGAGGCGGGGGGTTAGCACAGATACGCAGTATTTT. Residues: CASSLERRGVSTDTQYF. The chain recombines TRBV5-4 with TRBJ2-3, with 8 bases lining up with TRBD2. V lost 0 bases, J lost 0 bases, and 6 bases stayed unmatched. The germline V gene has CDR1 SGHNT and CDR2 YYREEE (reference sequence). The CDR3 sequence is 17 residues long. The variable domain in full, completed from reference TRBV5-4 and TRBJ2-3, reads ETGVTQSPTHLIKTRGQQVTLRCSSQSGHNTVSWYQQALGQGPQFIFQYYREEENGRGNFPPRFSGLQFPNYSSELNVNALELDDSALYLCASSLERRGVSTDTQYFGPGTRLTVL.

The V call is TRBV7-2, the J call TRBJ1-5; D unclear. With 0 bases removed from V and 7 bases from J, the gap between germline ends came to 16 bases. The CDR3 has 16 residues. CDR1 SGHTA and CDR2 FQGNSA come from the germline V gene. The DNA of the CDR3 is TGTGCCAGCAGCTTAGCGGGAGGGCGCTCGGGACAGCCCCAGCATTTT. Protein: CASSLAGGRSGQPQHF. Together with reference TRBV7-2 and TRBJ1-5, the CDR3 gives the full variable domain: GAGVSQSPSNKVTEKGKDVELRCDPISGHTALYWYRQSLGQGLEFLIYFQGNSAPDKSGLPSDRFSAERTGGSVSTLTIQRTQQEDSAVYLCASSLAGGRSGQPQHFGDGTRLSIL.

The chain is built from TRBV30 and TRBJ2-1; TRBD2 aligns across 8 bases. From germline, CDR1 is GTSNPN and CDR2 SVGIG (reference sequence). There are 15 residues in the CDR3. Trimming took 4 bases from V and 7 from J; bases not matched to a gene: 12. CDR3 nucleotides: TGTGCCTGGAACGTACATAGCGGGATGAGGAATGAGCAGTTCTTC. Protein sequence: CAWNVHSGMRNEQFF.

V usage is TRBV10-3 and J usage is TRBJ1-2; D may be TRBD1 (6 bases). This CDR3 comprises 14 residues. Germline loops: CDR1 ENHRY, CDR2 SYGVKD. V lost 7 bases and J lost 2, with 14 bases in between. As DNA, the CDR3 is TGTGCCATCAATCCGCGACAGGACAACTATGGCTACACCTTC. Translating gives CAINPRQDNYGYTF.

J is TRBJ2-5 and V is TRBV2; D perhaps matches TRBD1 (6 bases). The CDR3 is made up of 16 amino acids. Germline values: CDR1 SNHLY, CDR2 FYNNEI. V gave up 6 bases and J gave up 4 bases, with 21 bases separating them. The CDR3 bases are TGTGCCAGCAGCAGACAAACAGGGCTCAAAAGAGAGACCCAGTACTTC. The encoded protein is CASSRQTGLKRETQYF.

As regards this clone: Distinct nucleotide sequences in the sample also encode this CDR3. The chain uses TRBV19 and TRBJ2-7; 7 bases align to TRBD2. Trimming removed 5 bases from V and 3 bases from J; junction bases left unmatched: 7. Germline V gene lookup returns CDR1 LNHDA and CDR2 SQIVND (reference sequence). CDR3 length: 14 residues. The CDR3 protein is CASSVSGTNYEQYF. The CDR3 DNA reads TGTGCCAGTAGTGTATCCGGGACTAACTACGAGCAGTACTTC.

The chain combines TRBV11-2 with TRBJ2-7; 10 bases align to TRBD2. The germline V gene encodes CDR1 SGHAT and CDR2 FQNNGV. V gave up 1 base and J gave up 4 bases; unmatched junction bases: 4. The CDR3 is 15 amino acids. As DNA, the CDR3 is TGTGCCAGCAGCTTAGGGTCTAGCGGGGGTTACGAGCAGTACTTC. This sequence encodes CASSLGSSGGYEQYF.

The chain uses TRBV6-5 and TRBJ2-7, with D possibly matching TRBD1 (6 bases). Per germline, CDR1 MNHEY and CDR2 SVGAGI. This CDR3 has 15 amino acids. V lost 8 bases to trimming and J lost 7 bases, with 24 bases between them. CDR3 DNA sequence: TGTGCCAGCTCGTTTCGAGAGACAGGTCCGGGAGAGCAGTACTTC. Its translation is CASSFRETGPGEQYF.

The chain couples TRBV2 to TRBJ1-6; 8 bases map to TRBD1. V was pared by 6 bases and J by 5 bases, with 6 bases of the junction left unmatched. Per germline, CDR1 SNHLY and CDR2 FYNNEI. The CDR3 covers 15 residues. DNA for the CDR3: TGTGCCAGCAGCTCCAGGACAGGGAATAATTCACCCCTCCACTTT. Its translation is CASSSRTGNNSPLHF.

The genes are TRBV28 and TRBJ1-5; a possible D gene is TRBD1 (6 bases). The germline gives CDR1 MDHEN, CDR2 SYDVKM. The CDR3 extends over 14 amino acids. Trimming took off 7 bases at V and 6 bases at J, with 16 bases between the two ends. The CDR3 DNA is TGTGCCAGCAACCACCAACAACAGGGTCAGCCCCAGCATTTT. This codes for CASNHQQQGQPQHF. The full variable domain, in which reference TRBV28 and TRBJ1-5 provide the parts outside the CDR3, is DVKVTQSSRYLVKRTGEKVFLECVQDMDHENMFWYRQDPGLGLRLIYFSYDVKMKEKGDIPEGYSVSREKKERFSLILESASTNQTSMYLCASNHQQQGQPQHFGDGTRLSIL.

CDR3 sequence (DNA): TGTGCCAGCAGCCAAGATGCTGGAGGGAGGAAACTGTTTTTT. This translates into CASSQDAGGRKLFF. The chain links TRBV4-2 to TRBJ1-4; no reliable D call. Germline loops: CDR1 LGHNA, CDR2 YNFKEQ. V lost 0 bases and J 11 bases, leaving 13 bases between the germline ends. The CDR3 has 14 residues.

The V call is TRBV5-1, the J call TRBJ1-1, with TRBD1 matching over 7 bases. With V trimmed by 2 bases and J by 1 base, 8 bases remained unmatched. Looked up from germline, CDR1 is SGHRS and CDR2 is YFSETQ. The CDR3 extends over 16 amino acids. The CDR3 nucleotides are TGCGCCAGCAGCTTAACAGGGGACACCCCGAACACTGAAGCTTTCTTT. Protein: CASSLTGDTPNTEAFF.

The V and J genes are TRBV6-1 and TRBJ2-7; the match to TRBD2 covers 9 bases. Germline lookup yields CDR1 MNHNS and CDR2 SASEGT. This CDR3 has 17 amino acids. With V trimmed by 3 bases and J by 1 base, 10 bases remained unmatched. Written as DNA, the CDR3 is TGTGCCAGCAGTGATGAGCGGGAGGCTCCCTATTCCTACGAGCAGTACTTC. Amino acid sequence: CASSDEREAPYSYEQYF.